This T cell receptor (beta chain) was retrieved from a study of T-cell memory formation after mild COVID-19. The sample holds a few counts of this clonotype. TCRdb reprocessed the 5' RACE reads via MiXCR and lists one record per CDR3 protein. The sample includes around 420,000 distinct CDR3 sequences, 20% to 30% of them seen just once. The CDR3 has 13 amino acids. The V and J ends lost 4 bases and 6 bases, in that order; junction bases with no gene match: 7. Germline lookup yields CDR1 SGHDT and CDR2 YYEEEE. This TCR came from an adult woman who had mild COVID-19 (a few samples of this study predate the infection). Cell type and time point are not known. What was sequenced was PBMCs or a T cell subset sorted from them (not recorded which). This chain links TRBV5-6 with TRBJ2-7, with 7 bases that match TRBD1. Here the CDR3 DNA reads TGTGCCAGCAGCCGGGACAGCGGAGGCGAGCAGTACTTC. This gives the protein CASSRDSGGEQYF.